This T cell receptor beta chain was captured in a study of T cells in Graves' hyperthyroidism and ophthalmopathy. Broader study findings: Ophthalmopathy stood apart from stable hyperthyroidism in a 13 V-J model.

CDR1 is KGHDR and CDR2 is SFDVKD in the germline V gene. J lost 0 bases, V lost 5 bases, and 22 bases had no gene match. The length of the CDR3 is 22 residues. With regard to this clonotype: Its target is not known.

The investigators amplified TCR beta CDR3 regions from RNA transcripts. When the TCR CDR3 underwent first-round RT-PCR, the HTBI primer set was used. TCRdb ran MiXCR on the multiplex PCR reads and lists one entry per CDR3 protein. Among 660,000 or so distinct CDR3 sequences listed, 40% to 55% were seen once. The sequenced sample consisted of peripheral blood or thyroid tissue (not recorded which). V usage is TRBV24-1 and J usage is TRBJ2-2; 8 nucleotides line up with TRBD1. This TCR came from an adult man with Graves' disease, either hyperthyroidism or ophthalmopathy (not recorded which). CDR3 DNA: TGTGCCACCAGTGGAGTTGGAATGGAGACAGGGGCTCTTCCTTCGAACACCGGGGAGCTGTTTTTT. Its protein is CATSGVGMETGALPSNTGELFF.